This TCR beta chain was sequenced in a study of T-cell memory formation after mild COVID-19. In the study overall: There were largely donor-specific TCR clusters. Regarding the study as a whole: Among CD4+ contracting clones, most were CM and EM, and CD8+ ones EMRA.

This clonotype was observed a handful of times. What it binds is not known. TCR alpha and TCR beta cDNA libraries carrying sample barcodes and UMIs were produced by 5'RACE using constant-segment primers. From the 5' RACE reads, TCRdb called clonotypes with MiXCR, one entry per CDR3 protein. The sample carries around 300,000 distinct CDR3 sequences, roughly 13% recorded once. V shed 2 bases and J shed 9 bases, with 14 bases lying between them. The germline V gene encodes CDR1 MNHEY and CDR2 SVGEGT. CDR3 length: 14 amino acids. The TCR sequence derives from a man aged 18 to 29 who had mild COVID-19 (a few samples of this study predate the infection). Cell type and time point are not known. The gene calls are TRBV6-2 or TRBV6-3 and TRBJ2-1; a possible D gene is TRBD1 (5 bases). The source material was PBMCs or a T cell subset sorted from them (not recorded which). The CDR3 coding sequence is TGTGCCAGCAGTTACCGTGTAGGGGAAAGTGAGCAGTTCTTC. Translating it yields CASSYRVGESEQFF.